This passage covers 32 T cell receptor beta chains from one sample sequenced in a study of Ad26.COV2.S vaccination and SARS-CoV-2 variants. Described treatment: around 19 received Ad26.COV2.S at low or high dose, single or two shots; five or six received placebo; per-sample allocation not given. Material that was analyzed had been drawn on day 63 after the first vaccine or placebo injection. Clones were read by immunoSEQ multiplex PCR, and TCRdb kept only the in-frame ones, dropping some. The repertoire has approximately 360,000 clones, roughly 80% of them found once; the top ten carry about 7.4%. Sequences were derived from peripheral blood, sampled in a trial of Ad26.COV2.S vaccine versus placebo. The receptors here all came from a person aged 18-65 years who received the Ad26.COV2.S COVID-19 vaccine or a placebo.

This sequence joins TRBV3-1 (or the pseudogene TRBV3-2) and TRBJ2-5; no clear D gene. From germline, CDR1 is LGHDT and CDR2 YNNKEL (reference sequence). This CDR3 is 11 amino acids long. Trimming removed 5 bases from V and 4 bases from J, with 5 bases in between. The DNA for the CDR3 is TGTGCCAGCAGCGGGTCAGAGACCCAGTACTTC. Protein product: CASSGSETQYF.

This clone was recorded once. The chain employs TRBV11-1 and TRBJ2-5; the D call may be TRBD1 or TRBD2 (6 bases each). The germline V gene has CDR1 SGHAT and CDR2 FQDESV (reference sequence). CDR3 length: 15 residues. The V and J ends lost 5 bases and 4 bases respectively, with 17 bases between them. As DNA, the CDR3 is TGTGCCAGCAGCCCGGGGGCGGGATTAGTAGAGACCCAGTACTTC. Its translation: CASSPGAGLVETQYF.

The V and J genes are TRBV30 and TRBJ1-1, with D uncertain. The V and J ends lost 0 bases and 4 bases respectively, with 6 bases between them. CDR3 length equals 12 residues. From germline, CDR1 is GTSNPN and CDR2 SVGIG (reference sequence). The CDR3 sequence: CAWSVLGTEAFF. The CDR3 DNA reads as TGTGCCTGGAGTGTACTGGGCACTGAAGCTTTCTTT.

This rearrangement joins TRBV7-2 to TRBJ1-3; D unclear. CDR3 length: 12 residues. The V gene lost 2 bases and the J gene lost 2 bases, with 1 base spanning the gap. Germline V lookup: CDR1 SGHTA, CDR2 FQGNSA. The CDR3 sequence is CASSLPGNTIYF. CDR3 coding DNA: TGTGCCAGCAGCTTACCTGGAAACACCATATATTTT.

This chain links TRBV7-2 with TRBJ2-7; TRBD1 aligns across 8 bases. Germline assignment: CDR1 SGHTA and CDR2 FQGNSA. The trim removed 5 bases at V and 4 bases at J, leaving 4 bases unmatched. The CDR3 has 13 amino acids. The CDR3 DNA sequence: TGTGCCAGCAGCCGGGACAGGTTTTACGAGCAGTACTTC. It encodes CASSRDRFYEQYF. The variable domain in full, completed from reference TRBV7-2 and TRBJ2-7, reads GAGVSQSPSNKVTEKGKDVELRCDPISGHTALYWYRQSLGQGLEFLIYFQGNSAPDKSGLPSDRFSAERTGGSVSTLTIQRTQQEDSAVYLCASSRDRFYEQYFGPGTRLTVT.

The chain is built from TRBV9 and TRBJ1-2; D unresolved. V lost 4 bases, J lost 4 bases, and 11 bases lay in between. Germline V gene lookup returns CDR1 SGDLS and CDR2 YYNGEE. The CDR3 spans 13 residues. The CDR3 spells CASSPGIAYGYTF. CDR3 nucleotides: TGTGCCAGCAGCCCAGGTATTGCCTATGGCTACACCTTC.

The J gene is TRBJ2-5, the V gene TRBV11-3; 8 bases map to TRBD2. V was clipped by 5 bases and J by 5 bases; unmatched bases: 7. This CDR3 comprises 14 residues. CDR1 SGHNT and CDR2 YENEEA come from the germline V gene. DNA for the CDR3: TGTGCCAGCAGCCTGAGCGGGAGTGAGGAGACCCAGTACTTC. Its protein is CASSLSGSEETQYF.

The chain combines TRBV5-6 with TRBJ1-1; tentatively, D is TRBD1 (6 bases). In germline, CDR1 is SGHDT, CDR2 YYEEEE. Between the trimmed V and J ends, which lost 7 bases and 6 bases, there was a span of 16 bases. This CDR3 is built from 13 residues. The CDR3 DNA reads TGTGCCAGCTCTTCGGGTGGGGGCCCTGAAGCTTTCTTT. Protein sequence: CASSSGGGPEAFF.

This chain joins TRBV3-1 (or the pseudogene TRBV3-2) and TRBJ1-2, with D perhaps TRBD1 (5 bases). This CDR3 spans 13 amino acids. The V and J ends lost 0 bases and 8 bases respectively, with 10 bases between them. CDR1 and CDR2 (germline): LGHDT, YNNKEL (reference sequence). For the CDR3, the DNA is TGTGCCAGCAGCCAAGATTCGGGGCTCGGCTACACCTTC. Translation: CASSQDSGLGYTF.

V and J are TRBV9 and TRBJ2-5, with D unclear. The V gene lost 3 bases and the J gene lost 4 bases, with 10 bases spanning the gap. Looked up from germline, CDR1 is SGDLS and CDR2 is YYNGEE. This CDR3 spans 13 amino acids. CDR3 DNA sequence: TGTGCCAGCAGCGACGGTCTAGGAGAGACCCAGTACTTC. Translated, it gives CASSDGLGETQYF.

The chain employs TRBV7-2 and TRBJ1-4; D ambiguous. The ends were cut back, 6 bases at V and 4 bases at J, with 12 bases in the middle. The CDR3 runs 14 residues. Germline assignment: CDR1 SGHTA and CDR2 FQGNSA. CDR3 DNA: TGTGCCAGCAGTAGTCGACGGAGTAATGAAAAACTGTTTTTT. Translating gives CASSSRRSNEKLFF.

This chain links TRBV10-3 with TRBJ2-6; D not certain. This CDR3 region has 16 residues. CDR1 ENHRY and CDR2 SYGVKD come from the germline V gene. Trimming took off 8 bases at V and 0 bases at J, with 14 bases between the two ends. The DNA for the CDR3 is TGTGCCATCTGGGCCGGTCCGATCTCTGGGGCCAACGTCCTGACTTTC. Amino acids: CAIWAGPISGANVLTF.

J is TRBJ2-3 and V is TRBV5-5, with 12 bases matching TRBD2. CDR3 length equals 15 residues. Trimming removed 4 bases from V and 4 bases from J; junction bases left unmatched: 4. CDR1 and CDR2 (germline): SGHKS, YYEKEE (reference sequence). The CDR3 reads CASSTRLAGADTQYF. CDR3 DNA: TGTGCCAGCAGCACCAGACTAGCGGGAGCAGATACGCAGTATTTT.

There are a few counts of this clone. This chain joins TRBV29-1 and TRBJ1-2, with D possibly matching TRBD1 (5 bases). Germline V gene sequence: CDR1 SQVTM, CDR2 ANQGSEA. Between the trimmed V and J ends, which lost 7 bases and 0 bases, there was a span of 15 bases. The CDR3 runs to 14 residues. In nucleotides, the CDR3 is TGCAGCGGCATCCTCGGGACGGCTAACTATGGCTACACCTTC. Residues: CSGILGTANYGYTF.

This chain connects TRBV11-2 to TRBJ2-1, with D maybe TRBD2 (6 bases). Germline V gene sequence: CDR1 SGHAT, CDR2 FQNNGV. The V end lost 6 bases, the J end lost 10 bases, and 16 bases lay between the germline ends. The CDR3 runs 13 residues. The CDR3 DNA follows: TGTGCCAGCAGGCGGCTGCGGGGCCAAGAGCAGTTCTTC. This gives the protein CASRRLRGQEQFF. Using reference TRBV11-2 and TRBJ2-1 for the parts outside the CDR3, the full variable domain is EAGVAQSPRYKIIEKRQSVAFWCNPISGHATLYWYQQILGQGPKLLIQFQNNGVVDDSQLPKDRFSAERLKGVDSTLKIQPAKLEDSAVYLCASRRLRGQEQFFGPGTRLTVL.

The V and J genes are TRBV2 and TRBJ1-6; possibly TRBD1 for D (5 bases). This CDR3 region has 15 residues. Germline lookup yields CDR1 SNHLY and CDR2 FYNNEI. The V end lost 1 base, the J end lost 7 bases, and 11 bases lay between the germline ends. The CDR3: CASSEVGRGNSPLHF. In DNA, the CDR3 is TGTGCCAGCAGTGAAGTGGGACGGGGAAATTCACCCCTCCACTTT.

CDR3 amino acids: CASSYSGSGAYNEQFF. The CDR3 coding sequence is TGTGCCAGCAGCTATAGCGGGAGTGGCGCCTACAATGAGCAGTTCTTC. The J gene is TRBJ2-1, the V gene TRBV7-9, with 9 bases that match TRBD2. This CDR3 region has 16 residues. Trimming cost V 4 bases and J 2 bases; bases outside gene matches: 6. The V gene's germline CDR1 is SEHNR and CDR2 FQNEAQ (reference sequence). Full variable domain (missing parts from reference TRBV7-9 and TRBJ2-1): DTGVSQNPRHKITKRGQNVTFRCDPISEHNRLYWYRQTLGQGPEFLTYFQNEAQLEKSRLLSDRFSAERPKGSFSTLEIQRTEQGDSAMYLCASSYSGSGAYNEQFFGPGTRLTVL.

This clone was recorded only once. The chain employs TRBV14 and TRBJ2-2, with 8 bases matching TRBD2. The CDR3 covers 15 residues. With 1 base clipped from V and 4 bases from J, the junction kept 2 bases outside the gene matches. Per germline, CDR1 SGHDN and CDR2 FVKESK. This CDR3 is CASSQAGGRTGELFF. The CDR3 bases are TGTGCCAGCAGCCAAGCGGGGGGGCGCACCGGGGAGCTGTTTTTT.

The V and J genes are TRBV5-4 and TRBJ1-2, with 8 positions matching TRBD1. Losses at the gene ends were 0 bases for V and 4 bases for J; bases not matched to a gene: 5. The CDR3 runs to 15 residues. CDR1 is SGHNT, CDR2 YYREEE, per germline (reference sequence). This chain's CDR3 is CASSLVLGQGYGYTF. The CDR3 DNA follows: TGTGCCAGCAGCTTGGTGTTAGGACAGGGCTATGGCTACACCTTC.

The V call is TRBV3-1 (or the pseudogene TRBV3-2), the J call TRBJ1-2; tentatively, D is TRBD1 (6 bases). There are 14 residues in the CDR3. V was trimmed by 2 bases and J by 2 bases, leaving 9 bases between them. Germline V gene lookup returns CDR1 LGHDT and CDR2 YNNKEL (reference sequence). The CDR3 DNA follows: TGTGCCAGCAGCCAAAGGACAGCCAACTATGGCTACACCTTC. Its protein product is CASSQRTANYGYTF.

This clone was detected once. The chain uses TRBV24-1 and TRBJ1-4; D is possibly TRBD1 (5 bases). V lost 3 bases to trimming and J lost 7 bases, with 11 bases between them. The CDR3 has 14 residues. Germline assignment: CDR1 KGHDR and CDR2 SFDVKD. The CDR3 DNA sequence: TGTGCCACCAGTGATGGGGCACCAACTGAAAAACTGTTTTTT. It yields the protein CATSDGAPTEKLFF.

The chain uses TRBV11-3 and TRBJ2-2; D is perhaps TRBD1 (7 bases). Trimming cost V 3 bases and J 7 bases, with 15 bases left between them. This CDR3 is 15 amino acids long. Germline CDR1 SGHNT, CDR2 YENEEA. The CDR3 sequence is CASSLEGASHGELFF. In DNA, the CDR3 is TGTGCCAGCAGCTTGGAGGGGGCGTCTCACGGGGAGCTGTTTTTT.

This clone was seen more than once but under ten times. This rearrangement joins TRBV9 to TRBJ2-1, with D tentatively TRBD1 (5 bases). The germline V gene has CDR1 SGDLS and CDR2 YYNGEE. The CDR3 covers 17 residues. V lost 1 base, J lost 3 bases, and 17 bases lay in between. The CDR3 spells CASSVYWTPNIYNEQFF. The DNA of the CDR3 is TGTGCCAGCAGCGTATACTGGACACCCAACATCTACAATGAGCAGTTCTTC. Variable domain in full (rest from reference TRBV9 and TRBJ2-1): DSGVTQTPKHLITATGQRVTLRCSPRSGDLSVYWYQQSLDQGLQFLIQYYNGEERAKGNILERFSAQQFPDLHSELNLSSLELGDSALYFCASSVYWTPNIYNEQFFGPGTRLTVL.

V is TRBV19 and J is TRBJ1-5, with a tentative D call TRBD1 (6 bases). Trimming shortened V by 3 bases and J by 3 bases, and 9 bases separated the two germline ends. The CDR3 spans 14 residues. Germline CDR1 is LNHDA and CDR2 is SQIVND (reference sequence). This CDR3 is CASSIQGFNQPQHF. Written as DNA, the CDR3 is TGTGCCAGTAGTATCCAGGGGTTCAATCAGCCCCAGCATTTT.

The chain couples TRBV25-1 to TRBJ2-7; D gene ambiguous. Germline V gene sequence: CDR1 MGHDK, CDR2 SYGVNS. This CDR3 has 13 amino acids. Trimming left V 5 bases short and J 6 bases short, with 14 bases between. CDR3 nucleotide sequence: TGTGCCAGCAGTCCAAATTTACGCCCCGAGCAGTACTTC. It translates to CASSPNLRPEQYF.

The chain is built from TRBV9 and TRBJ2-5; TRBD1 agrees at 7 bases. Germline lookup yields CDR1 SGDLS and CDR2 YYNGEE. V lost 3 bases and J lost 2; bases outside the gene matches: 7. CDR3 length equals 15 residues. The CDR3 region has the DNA TGTGCCAGCAGCGGGAACAGGGGACCACAAGAGACCCAGTACTTC. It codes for CASSGNRGPQETQYF. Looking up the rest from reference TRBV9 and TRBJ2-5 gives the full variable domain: DSGVTQTPKHLITATGQRVTLRCSPRSGDLSVYWYQQSLDQGLQFLIQYYNGEERAKGNILERFSAQQFPDLHSELNLSSLELGDSALYFCASSGNRGPQETQYFGPGTRLLVL.

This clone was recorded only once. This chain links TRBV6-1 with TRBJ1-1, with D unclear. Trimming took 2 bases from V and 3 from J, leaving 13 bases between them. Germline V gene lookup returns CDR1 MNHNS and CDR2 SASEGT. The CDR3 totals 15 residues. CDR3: CASSERAGWYTEAFF. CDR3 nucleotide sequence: TGTGCCAGCAGTGAAAGGGCTGGATGGTACACTGAAGCTTTCTTT.

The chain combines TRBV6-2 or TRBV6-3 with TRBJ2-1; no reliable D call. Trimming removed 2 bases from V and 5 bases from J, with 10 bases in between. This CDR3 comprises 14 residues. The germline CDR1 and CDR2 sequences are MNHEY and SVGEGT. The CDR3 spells CASSYLYWNNEQFF. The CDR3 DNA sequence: TGTGCCAGCAGTTACCTATACTGGAACAATGAGCAGTTCTTC.

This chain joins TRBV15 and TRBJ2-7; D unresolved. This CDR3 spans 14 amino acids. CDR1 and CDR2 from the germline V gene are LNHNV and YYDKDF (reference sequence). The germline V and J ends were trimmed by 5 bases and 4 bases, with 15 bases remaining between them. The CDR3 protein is CATSSTGRRYEQYF. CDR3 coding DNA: TGTGCCACCAGCTCAACCGGAAGACGTTACGAGCAGTACTTC. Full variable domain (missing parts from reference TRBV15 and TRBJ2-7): DAMVIQNPRYQVTQFGKPVTLSCSQTLNHNVMYWYQQKSSQAPKLLFHYYDKDFNNEADTPDNFQSRRPNTSFCFLDIRSPGLGDTAMYLCATSSTGRRYEQYFGPGTRLTVT.

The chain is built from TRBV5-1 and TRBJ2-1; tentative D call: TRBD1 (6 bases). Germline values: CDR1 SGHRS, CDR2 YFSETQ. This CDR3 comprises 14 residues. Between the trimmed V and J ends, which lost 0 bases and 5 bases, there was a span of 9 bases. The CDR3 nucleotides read TGCGCCAGCAGCTTGGGGGACACCCACAATGAGCAGTTCTTC. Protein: CASSLGDTHNEQFF.

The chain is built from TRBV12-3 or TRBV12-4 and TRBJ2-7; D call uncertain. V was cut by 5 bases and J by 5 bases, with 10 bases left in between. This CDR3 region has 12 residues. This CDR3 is CASSIRVNEQYF. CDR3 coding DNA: TGTGCCAGCAGTATAAGGGTTAACGAGCAGTACTTC.

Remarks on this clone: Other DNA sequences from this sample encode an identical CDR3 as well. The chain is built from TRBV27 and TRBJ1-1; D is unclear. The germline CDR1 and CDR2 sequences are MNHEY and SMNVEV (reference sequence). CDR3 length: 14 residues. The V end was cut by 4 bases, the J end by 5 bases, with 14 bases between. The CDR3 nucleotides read TGTGCCAGCAGTTCCCGTGGAGGGAGAACTGAAGCTTTCTTT. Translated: CASSSRGGRTEAFF.